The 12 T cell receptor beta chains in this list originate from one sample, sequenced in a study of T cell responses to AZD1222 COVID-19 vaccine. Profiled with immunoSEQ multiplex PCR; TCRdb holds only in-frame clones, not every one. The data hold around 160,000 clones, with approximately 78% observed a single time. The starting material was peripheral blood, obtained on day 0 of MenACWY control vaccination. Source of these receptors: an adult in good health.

In nucleotides, the CDR3 is TGTGCCAGCTCCAATCGACTAGCTCCCTCCTACGAGCAGTACGTC. Its translation: CASSNRLAPSYEQYV. V and J are TRBV28 and TRBJ2-7; 7 bases match TRBD2. The CDR3 runs 15 residues. Germline V gives CDR1 MDHEN, CDR2 SYDVKM. V was pared by 8 bases and J by 0 bases, with 10 bases of the junction left unmatched.

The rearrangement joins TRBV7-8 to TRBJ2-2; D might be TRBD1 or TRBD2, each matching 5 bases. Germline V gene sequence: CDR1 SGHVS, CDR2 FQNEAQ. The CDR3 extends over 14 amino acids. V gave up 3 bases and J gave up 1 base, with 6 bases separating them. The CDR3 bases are TGTGCCAGCAGCTTTGGGGGGAACACCGGGGAGCTGTTTTTT. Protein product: CASSFGGNTGELFF.

The CDR3 DNA follows: TGTGCCAGCAGCTTGAGTCCGACGAGCACAGATACGCAGTATTTT. Protein sequence: CASSLSPTSTDTQYF. The chain links TRBV13 to TRBJ2-3; no firm D call. Germline V lookup: CDR1 PRHDT, CDR2 FYEKMQ (reference sequence). Trimming shortened V by 3 bases and J by 0 bases, and 10 bases separated the two germline ends. The CDR3 runs to 15 residues.

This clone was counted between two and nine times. The CDR3 nucleotides are TGCGCCAGCAGTTCACCCTCTGGAGGCAACGTCCTGACTTTC. Translated, it gives CASSSPSGGNVLTF. The chain joins TRBV5-1 to TRBJ2-6; D is perhaps TRBD2 (5 bases). CDR1 SGHRS and CDR2 YFSETQ come from the germline V gene. The CDR3 is made up of 14 amino acids. The V end lost 5 bases, the J end lost 9 bases, and 15 bases lay between the germline ends.

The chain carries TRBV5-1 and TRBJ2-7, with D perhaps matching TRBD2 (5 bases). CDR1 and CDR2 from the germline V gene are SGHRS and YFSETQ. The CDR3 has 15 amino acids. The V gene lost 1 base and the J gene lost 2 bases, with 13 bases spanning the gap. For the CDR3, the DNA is TGCGCCAGCAGCTTGAGCCGGGGTGGACCCTACGAGCAGTACTTC. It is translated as CASSLSRGGPYEQYF.

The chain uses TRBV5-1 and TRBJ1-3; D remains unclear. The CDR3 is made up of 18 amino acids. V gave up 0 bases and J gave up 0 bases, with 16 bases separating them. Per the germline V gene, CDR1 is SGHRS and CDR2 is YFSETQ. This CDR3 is CASSLEARRNFSGNTIYF. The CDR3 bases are TGCGCCAGCAGCTTGGAGGCACGGCGCAACTTCTCTGGAAACACCATATATTTT.

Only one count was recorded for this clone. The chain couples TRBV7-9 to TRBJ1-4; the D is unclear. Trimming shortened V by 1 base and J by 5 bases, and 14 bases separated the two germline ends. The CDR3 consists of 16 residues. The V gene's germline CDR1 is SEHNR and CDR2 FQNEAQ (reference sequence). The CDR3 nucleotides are TGTGCCAGCAGCTTAGGTCCCCCGGGTTCGAATGAAAAACTGTTTTTT. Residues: CASSLGPPGSNEKLFF.

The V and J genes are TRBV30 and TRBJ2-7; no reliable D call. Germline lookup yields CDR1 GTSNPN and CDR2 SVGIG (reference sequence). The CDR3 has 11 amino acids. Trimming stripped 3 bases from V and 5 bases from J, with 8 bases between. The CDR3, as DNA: TGTGCCTGGAGCTGGGGTGACGAGCAGTACGTC. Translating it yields CAWSWGDEQYV.

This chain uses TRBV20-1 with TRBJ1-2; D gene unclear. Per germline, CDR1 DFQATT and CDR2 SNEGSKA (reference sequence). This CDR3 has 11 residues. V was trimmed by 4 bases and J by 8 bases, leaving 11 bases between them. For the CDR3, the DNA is TGCAGTGCTAATCGAGGGTTAGGCTACACCTTC. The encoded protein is CSANRGLGYTF.

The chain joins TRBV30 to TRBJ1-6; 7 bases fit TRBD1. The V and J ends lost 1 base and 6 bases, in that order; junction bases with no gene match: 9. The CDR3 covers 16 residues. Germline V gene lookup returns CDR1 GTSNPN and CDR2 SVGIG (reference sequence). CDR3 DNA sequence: TGTGCCTGGAGTGAATTCGGGACAGTCCTTAATTCACCCCTCCACTTT. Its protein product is CAWSEFGTVLNSPLHF.

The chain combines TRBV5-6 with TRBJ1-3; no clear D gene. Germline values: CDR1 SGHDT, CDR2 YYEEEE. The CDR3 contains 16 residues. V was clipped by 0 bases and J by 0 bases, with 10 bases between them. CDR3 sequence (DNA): TGTGCCAGCAGCTTGGTAGGGCAGAACTCTGGAAACACCATATATTTT. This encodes CASSLVGQNSGNTIYF.

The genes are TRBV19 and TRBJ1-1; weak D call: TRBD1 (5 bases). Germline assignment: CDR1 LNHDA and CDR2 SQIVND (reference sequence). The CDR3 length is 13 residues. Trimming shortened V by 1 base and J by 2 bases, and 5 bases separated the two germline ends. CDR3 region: CASSIGTNTEAFF. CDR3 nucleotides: TGTGCCAGTAGTATAGGGACAAACACTGAAGCTTTCTTT.